These 25 T cell receptor beta chains were sequenced from one sample in a study of shared clonotypes between healthy human individuals. The repertoire was sequenced with immunoSEQ multiplex PCR; TCRdb's copy has only in-frame clones and lacks some. This table holds approximately 940,000 clones, 60% to 85% found once. The sample consisted of memory CD4+ T cells sorted from blood. Documented subset: CD45RA-negative fraction. All receptors come from a man younger than 30 in good health.

J is TRBJ1-2 and V is TRBV6-1; D remains unclear. This CDR3 spans 12 amino acids. Trimming removed 6 bases at V and 5 bases at J, with 10 bases between. Germline V lookup: CDR1 MNHNS, CDR2 SASEGT. The CDR3 loop reads CASSGLDYGYTF. The CDR3 DNA reads as TGTGCCAGCAGCGGGTTGGATTATGGCTACACCTTC.

The genes are TRBV6-1 and TRBJ1-3; D unclear. The ends were cut back, 8 bases at V and 0 bases at J, with 11 bases in the middle. Germline V gene data show CDR1 as MNHNS and CDR2 as SASEGT. This CDR3 spans 14 amino acids. Written as DNA, the CDR3 is TGTGCCAGCGGCTCCGGGAGCTCTGGAAACACCATATATTTT. It specifies CASGSGSSGNTIYF.

In the case of this clone: The sample has other DNA sequences that encode this CDR3 too. This chain joins TRBV6-6 and TRBJ1-2, with unresolved D. The CDR3 runs to 13 residues. CDR1 and CDR2 (germline): MNHNY, SVGAGI (reference sequence). V dropped 0 bases and J dropped 2 bases, with 4 bases sitting between them. CDR3 nucleotide sequence: TGTGCCAGCAGTTACTCGGAAAACTATGGCTACACCTTC. This sequence encodes CASSYSENYGYTF.

The chain employs TRBV19 and TRBJ1-5; the match to TRBD1 covers 10 bases. In germline, CDR1 is LNHDA, CDR2 SQIVND (reference sequence). The junction had 4 bases not matched to a gene; V was cut back by 7 bases and J by 4 bases. The CDR3 is made up of 14 amino acids. The DNA of the CDR3 is TGTGCCAGTACCTGGACAGGGGGAAATCAGCCCCAGCATTTT. Its translation is CASTWTGGNQPQHF.

This clone occurred once. This same CDR3 is encoded by further DNA sequences in the sample. The chain's CDR3 is CASSPGIQETQYF. The CDR3 coding sequence is TGCGCCAGCAGCCCAGGAATACAAGAGACCCAGTACTTC. This rearrangement joins TRBV5-1 to TRBJ2-5; D is uncertain. The CDR3 runs to 13 residues. The germline V and J ends were trimmed by 4 bases and 2 bases, with 9 bases remaining between them. Germline-derived CDR1 and CDR2 are SGHRS and YFSETQ.

The rearrangement links TRBV5-6 to TRBJ2-3, with 8 positions matching TRBD1. There are 16 residues in the CDR3. Unmatched junction bases numbered 3, after V lost 0 bases and J lost 0 bases. Germline assignment: CDR1 SGHDT and CDR2 YYEEEE. The CDR3 loop reads CASSLVGQASTDTQYF. The CDR3, as DNA: TGTGCCAGCAGCTTGGTGGGACAGGCTAGCACAGATACGCAGTATTTT. Full variable domain (missing parts from reference TRBV5-6 and TRBJ2-3): DAGVTQSPTHLIKTRGQQVTLRCSPKSGHDTVSWYQQALGQGPQFIFQYYEEEERQRGNFPDRFSGHQFPNYSSELNVNALLLGDSALYLCASSLVGQASTDTQYFGPGTRLTVL.

The rearrangement links TRBV7-2 to TRBJ2-3, with a possible D match to TRBD2 (5 bases). The V end was cut by 5 bases, the J end by 4 bases, with 13 bases between. The CDR3 totals 14 residues. Germline-derived CDR1 and CDR2 are SGHTA and FQGNSA. CDR3: CASSRTGLADTQYF. Written as DNA, the CDR3 is TGTGCCAGCAGCCGAACTGGACTGGCAGATACGCAGTATTTT. The variable domain in full, completed from reference TRBV7-2 and TRBJ2-3, reads GAGVSQSPSNKVTEKGKDVELRCDPISGHTALYWYRQSLGQGLEFLIYFQGNSAPDKSGLPSDRFSAERTGGSVSTLTIQRTQQEDSAVYLCASSRTGLADTQYFGPGTRLTVL.

This clone occurred once. J is TRBJ1-4 and V is TRBV7-6, with 8 bases lining up with TRBD1. V trimming: 4 bases; J trimming: 2 bases; junction bases outside the gene matches: 6. Per germline, CDR1 SGHVS and CDR2 FNYEAQ. This CDR3 has 16 residues. In DNA, the CDR3 is TGTGCCAGCAGCTCCCTCAGGGGGCAGACTAATGAAAAACTGTTTTTT. As protein: CASSSLRGQTNEKLFF.

Concerning this clone itself: This likely stems from a read error, as it lies one base from a far larger clone. Distinct nucleotide sequences in the sample also encode this CDR3. The V call is TRBV7-9, the J call TRBJ1-2; possible D gene TRBD1, 5 bases. Trimming removed 5 bases from V and 4 bases from J, with 11 bases in between. CDR1 SEHNR and CDR2 FQNEAQ come from the germline V gene (reference sequence). The CDR3 length is 13 residues. This CDR3 reads CASSPGTGYGYTF. The CDR3, as DNA: TGTGCCAGCAGCCCAGGGACGGGCTATGGCTACACCTTC.

This chain links TRBV6-1 with TRBJ2-1; 9 positions match TRBD1. There are 14 residues in the CDR3. V lost 9 bases and J lost 10; bases outside the gene matches: 13. In germline, CDR1 is MNHNS, CDR2 SASEGT. CDR3 in amino acids: CASMSRDREGEQFF. CDR3 nucleotides: TGTGCCAGTATGTCCCGGGACAGGGAGGGAGAGCAGTTCTTC.

The V gene is TRBV5-1, the J gene TRBJ1-3; the match to TRBD1 covers 7 bases. This CDR3 region has 16 residues. With V trimmed by 4 bases and J by 0 bases, 7 bases remained unmatched. Germline values: CDR1 SGHRS, CDR2 YFSETQ. The CDR3 here is CASSQGRTGSGNTIYF. In DNA, the CDR3 is TGCGCCAGCAGCCAGGGACGGACAGGCTCTGGAAACACCATATATTTT.

V is TRBV21-1 and J is TRBJ1-1; the D call of TRBD1 is as the table states it, not checked on the DNA. TRBV21-1 is termed a pseudogene. The CDR3 extends over 14 amino acids. CDR3: CASHRATGNTEAFF. The DNA of the CDR3 is TGTGCCAGCCACCGTGCGACAGGGAACACTGAAGCTTTCTTT.

Turning to this clone: The junction and the germline gene differ at one end; a read error may be behind it. The J gene is TRBJ2-2, the V gene TRBV7-7, with D perhaps TRBD1 (6 bases). The CDR3 consists of 15 residues. The germline V gene has CDR1 SSHAT and CDR2 FNYEAQ (reference sequence). This CDR3 is CASSPLAGDTGELFF. CDR3 in DNA: TGTGCTAGCAGCCCTCTGGCAGGGGACACCGGGGAGCTGTTTTTT.

The chain couples TRBV19 to TRBJ2-1; D is possibly TRBD2 (6 bases). Germline CDR1 reads LNHDA; CDR2 reads SQIVND (reference sequence). This CDR3 contains 14 residues. With 1 base removed from V and 10 bases from J, the gap between germline ends came to 14 bases. The CDR3 spells CASSIVGGEGEQFF. In nucleotides, the CDR3 is TGTGCCAGTAGTATAGTCGGGGGTGAAGGGGAGCAGTTCTTC. Filled out from reference TRBV19 and TRBJ2-1, the complete variable domain reads DGGITQSPKYLFRKEGQNVTLSCEQNLNHDAMYWYRQDPGQGLRLIYYSQIVNDFQKGDIAEGYSVSREKKESFPLTVTSAQKNPTAFYLCASSIVGGEGEQFFGPGTRLTVL.

The J gene is TRBJ2-1, the V gene TRBV5-4; 15 positions agree with TRBD2. The CDR3 length is 17 residues. CDR1 SGHNT and CDR2 YYREEE come from the germline V gene (reference sequence). J lost 2 bases, V lost 5 bases, and 5 bases had no gene match. CDR3 amino acids: CASRNGLAGGTYNEQFF. The DNA of the CDR3 is TGTGCCAGCAGAAACGGACTAGCGGGAGGGACCTACAATGAGCAGTTCTTC. The full variable domain, with the rest looked up from reference TRBV5-4 and TRBJ2-1, is ETGVTQSPTHLIKTRGQQVTLRCSSQSGHNTVSWYQQALGQGPQFIFQYYREEENGRGNFPPRFSGLQFPNYSSELNVNALELDDSALYLCASRNGLAGGTYNEQFFGPGTRLTVL.

This clone appeared once. The gene calls are TRBV18 and TRBJ2-7, with 7 bases identical to TRBD1. CDR3 size: 14 residues. The germline V gene has CDR1 KGHSH and CDR2 LQKENI. J was trimmed by 0 bases and V by 4 bases; bases with no gene match: 3. The CDR3 DNA reads TGTGCCAGCTCACTAGGGACAGTCTCCTACGAGCAGTACTTC. This translates into CASSLGTVSYEQYF.

This clone appeared once. The junction departs from the called germline gene at one end, perhaps through a read error. The chain couples TRBV7-2 to TRBJ1-5, with TRBD1 matching over 9 bases. The CDR3 runs to 15 residues. Germline CDR1 and CDR2: SGHTA and FQGNSA. In nucleotides, the CDR3 is TGTGCCAGCAGCGTAGCCGGGACAGGGACCCAGCCCCAGCATTTT. It translates to CASSVAGTGTQPQHF.

J is TRBJ1-2 and V is TRBV30, with a possible D match to TRBD1 (6 bases). This CDR3 region has 17 residues. Germline-derived CDR1 and CDR2 are GTSNPN and SVGIG (reference sequence). V shed 3 bases and J shed 2 bases, with 22 bases lying between them. The CDR3 DNA sequence: TGTGCCTGGAGCCCCCCCGGGACTAGGGGGGGAAACTATGGCTACACCTTC. Protein: CAWSPPGTRGGNYGYTF.

The V gene is TRBV7-6, the J gene TRBJ2-1; 8 nucleotides line up with TRBD2. This CDR3 region has 15 residues. The V segment lost 5 bases and the J segment 6 bases; nucleotides outside the gene matches: 9. Looked up from germline, CDR1 is SGHVS and CDR2 is FNYEAQ. The CDR3 DNA reads as TGTGCCAGCAGCGTAAGTGCGACTAGCGCCAATGAGCAGTTCTTC. As protein: CASSVSATSANEQFF.

The chain links TRBV9 to TRBJ1-3, with TRBD1 identical over 8 bases. The V and J ends lost 7 bases and 4 bases, in that order; junction bases with no gene match: 10. The V gene's germline CDR1 is SGDLS and CDR2 YYNGEE. The CDR3 contains 15 residues. DNA of the CDR3: TGTGCCAGCGGTGGACAGGGCGAAGGAGGAAACACCATATATTTT. Protein: CASGGQGEGGNTIYF. The full variable domain, in which reference TRBV9 and TRBJ1-3 provide the parts outside the CDR3, is DSGVTQTPKHLITATGQRVTLRCSPRSGDLSVYWYQQSLDQGLQFLIQYYNGEERAKGNILERFSAQQFPDLHSELNLSSLELGDSALYFCASGGQGEGGNTIYFGEGSWLTVV.

The chain combines TRBV9 with TRBJ2-3; TRBD2 agrees at 9 bases. With V trimmed by 2 bases and J by 2 bases, 3 bases remained unmatched. Germline-derived CDR1 and CDR2 are SGDLS and YYNGEE. This CDR3 region has 15 residues. CDR3 sequence (DNA): TGTGCCAGCAGCGTGACTAGCGGAATCACAGATACGCAGTATTTT. It codes for CASSVTSGITDTQYF.

Of note for this clone: A read error is the likely source, as a far larger clone sits one nucleotide away. This specimen includes other DNA sequences encoding the same CDR3. CDR3 residues: CASSLNGNTEAFF. In DNA, the CDR3 is TGTGCCAGCAGCTTAAACGGAAACACTGAAGCTTTCTTT. The chain links TRBV7-3 to TRBJ1-1; no reliable D call. The ends were cut back, 1 base at V and 2 bases at J, with 5 bases in the middle. CDR1 and CDR2 from the germline V gene are SGHTA and FQGTGA. There are 13 residues in the CDR3.

The rearrangement uses TRBV2 and TRBJ2-1; no definite D call. The V end lost 7 bases, the J end lost 1 base, and 14 bases lay between the germline ends. The CDR3 is 15 residues long. CDR1 and CDR2 from the germline V gene are SNHLY and FYNNEI. The CDR3 nucleotides are TGTGCCAGCATCGAGCCTCTTGCTTCCTACAATGAGCAGTTCTTC. Its translation is CASIEPLASYNEQFF.

The chain is built from TRBV30 and TRBJ2-5, with D possibly matching TRBD1 (6 bases). Germline V gene data show CDR1 as GTSNPN and CDR2 as SVGIG (reference sequence). This CDR3 has 13 amino acids. V was clipped by 4 bases and J by 9 bases, with 18 bases between them. This CDR3 is CAWTLTGSVAQYF. In DNA form, the CDR3 reads TGTGCCTGGACCCTAACAGGGAGTGTTGCCCAGTACTTC.

This rearrangement joins TRBV7-3 to TRBJ1-3, with D possibly being TRBD1 (5 bases). In germline, CDR1 is SGHTA, CDR2 FQGTGA. The CDR3 is 15 amino acids. With 4 bases removed from V and 4 bases from J, the gap between germline ends came to 14 bases. DNA for the CDR3: TGTGCCAGCAGCTCTTCAGGGATGGGAGGAAACACCATATATTTT. Protein: CASSSSGMGGNTIYF.